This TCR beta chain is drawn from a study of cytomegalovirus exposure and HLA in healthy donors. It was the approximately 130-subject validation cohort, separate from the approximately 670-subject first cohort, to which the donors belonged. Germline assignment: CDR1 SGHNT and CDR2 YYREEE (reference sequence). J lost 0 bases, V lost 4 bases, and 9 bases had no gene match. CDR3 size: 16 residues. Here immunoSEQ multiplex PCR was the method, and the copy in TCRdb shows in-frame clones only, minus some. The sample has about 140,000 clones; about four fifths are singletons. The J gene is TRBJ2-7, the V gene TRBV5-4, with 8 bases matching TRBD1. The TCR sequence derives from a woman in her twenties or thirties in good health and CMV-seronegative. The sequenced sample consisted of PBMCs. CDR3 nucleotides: TGTGCCAGCAGCCGAGGACAGGGCAAGAGCTCCTACGAGCAGTACTTC. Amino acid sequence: CASSRGQGKSSYEQYF.